These 14 T cell receptor beta chains originate from one sample sequenced in a study of blood T cell repertoires in COVID-19. Using immunoSEQ multiplex PCR, the repertoire was profiled, and TCRdb retains in-frame clones only, with some absent. Of some 150,000 clones in the sample, 87% were seen once. Sequenced sample: peripheral blood. The receptors were gathered from a woman aged 45-65 years with active or convalescent COVID-19.

This clone showed up just a few times. This chain links TRBV5-1 with TRBJ1-6; the D gene is possibly TRBD1 (6 bases). Per the germline V gene, CDR1 is SGHRS and CDR2 is YFSETQ. The CDR3 sequence is 14 residues long. The ends were cut back, 4 bases at V and 5 bases at J, with 10 bases in the middle. CDR3 nucleotides: TGCGCCAGCAGCCATGGACAGAATAATTCACCCCTCCACTTT. Amino acids: CASSHGQNNSPLHF.

The gene calls are TRBV7-9 and TRBJ1-3; D remains ambiguous. The V gene lost 3 bases and the J gene lost 3 bases, with 18 bases spanning the gap. Germline V gives CDR1 SEHNR, CDR2 FQNEAQ (reference sequence). CDR3 size: 17 residues. CDR3 coding DNA: TGTGCCAGCAGCTTCTCCGGACGGGAAAGGAGTGGAAACACCATATATTTT. This encodes CASSFSGRERSGNTIYF.

The rearrangement joins TRBV6-6 to TRBJ2-6; D possibly corresponds to TRBD2 (6 bases). V was cut by 5 bases and J by 3 bases, with 20 bases left in between. Germline V CDR1 and CDR2: MNHNY, SVGAGI (reference sequence). The CDR3 is 18 amino acids. The CDR3 sequence is CASSRKHGGLYGANVLTF. The CDR3 region has the DNA TGTGCCAGCAGTCGCAAGCATGGGGGGTTATATGGGGCCAACGTCCTGACTTTC.

CDR3 region: CAWSSGDGSPLHF. CDR3 DNA: TGTGCCTGGAGTTCGGGGGACGGTTCACCCCTCCACTTT. The chain joins TRBV30 to TRBJ1-6; a possible D gene is TRBD1 (5 bases). The length of the CDR3 is 13 residues. The germline gives CDR1 GTSNPN, CDR2 SVGIG (reference sequence). V was shortened by 2 bases and J by 9 bases, with 11 bases between the two germline ends.

This rearrangement joins TRBV5-1 to TRBJ2-5; possible D gene TRBD1, 6 bases. CDR1 is SGHRS, CDR2 YFSETQ, per germline. Trimming left V 2 bases short and J 7 bases short, with 6 bases between. This CDR3 spans 11 amino acids. CDR3 DNA: TGCGCCAGCAGCTTACAGGGGACCCAGTACTTC. This gives the protein CASSLQGTQYF.

This sequence joins TRBV12-3 or TRBV12-4 and TRBJ2-1; D not resolved. CDR3 size: 12 residues. The ends were cut back, 3 bases at V and 6 bases at J, with 6 bases in the middle. Written as DNA, the CDR3 is TGTGCCAGCAGTTTGTGGGCCAATGAGCAGTTCTTC. Its protein product is CASSLWANEQFF.

The V and J genes are TRBV7-2 and TRBJ2-5, with 9 bases lining up with TRBD2. This CDR3 comprises 15 residues. V was pared by 5 bases and J by 5 bases, with 9 bases of the junction left unmatched. Germline V gene sequence: CDR1 SGHTA, CDR2 FQGNSA. CDR3 residues: CASSLSGGSGETQYF. In nucleotides, the CDR3 is TGTGCCAGCAGCCTTAGCGGGGGCTCCGGGGAGACCCAGTACTTC.

This chain links TRBV6-1 with TRBJ1-4; D might be TRBD1 (6 bases). The germline CDR1 and CDR2 sequences are MNHNS and SASEGT. V lost 3 bases to trimming and J lost 7 bases, with 12 bases between them. The CDR3 is 14 amino acids. The CDR3 DNA follows: TGTGCCAGCAGTGATGGGGGGGCAAGTGAAAAACTGTTTTTT. It encodes CASSDGGASEKLFF.

This clone was counted between two and nine times. The chain recombines TRBV6-2 or TRBV6-3 with TRBJ2-1; D is perhaps TRBD2 (6 bases). The germline V and J ends were trimmed by 7 bases and 9 bases, with 16 bases remaining between them. This CDR3 is 13 amino acids long. The germline V gene encodes CDR1 MNHEY and CDR2 SVGEGT. This chain's CDR3 is CASNPGLNGEQFF. CDR3 DNA: TGTGCCAGCAACCCCGGACTAAACGGTGAGCAGTTCTTC.

The chain employs TRBV6-2 or TRBV6-3 and TRBJ1-5; D not certain. The CDR3 covers 16 residues. Germline CDR1 reads MNHEY; CDR2 reads SVGEGT. Between the trimmed V and J ends, which lost 2 bases and 2 bases, there was a span of 13 bases. CDR3 loop: CASSYPRINGNQPQHF. The DNA of the CDR3 is TGTGCCAGCAGTTACCCCCGTATTAATGGCAATCAGCCCCAGCATTTT.

DNA of the CDR3: TGTGCCAGCAGGCCTCACCCCGGACAGGGCTATGTCTATGGCTACACCTTC. It codes for CASRPHPGQGYVYGYTF. This chain connects TRBV3-1 (or the pseudogene TRBV3-2) to TRBJ1-2; TRBD1 agrees at 8 bases. The CDR3 is 17 amino acids. The germline V gene has CDR1 LGHDT and CDR2 YNNKEL (reference sequence). Trimming cost V 6 bases and J 4 bases; bases outside gene matches: 16.

V is TRBV2 and J is TRBJ1-4; the D gene is possibly TRBD1 (6 bases). Trimming cost V 6 bases and J 7 bases, with 15 bases left between them. The CDR3 is 14 residues long. CDR1 is SNHLY, CDR2 FYNNEI, per germline. The CDR3 loop reads CASRTGSIGEKLFF. CDR3 DNA sequence: TGTGCCAGCAGGACAGGTAGTATCGGTGAAAAACTGTTTTTT.

This chain links TRBV5-1 with TRBJ2-5, with 8 bases that match TRBD2. CDR1 is SGHRS, CDR2 YFSETQ, per germline. This CDR3 contains 17 residues. Losses at the gene ends were 4 bases for V and 5 bases for J; bases not matched to a gene: 16. CDR3 nucleotides: TGCGCCAGCAGCCCCGCCGAAGCGGGAGCCGACCTCGAGACCCAGTACTTC. It specifies CASSPAEAGADLETQYF.

The gene calls are TRBV3-1 (or the pseudogene TRBV3-2) and TRBJ1-1, with 7 bases aligning to TRBD1. Germline values: CDR1 LGHDT, CDR2 YNNKEL (reference sequence). The CDR3 is 14 residues long. The V segment lost 4 bases and the J segment 3 bases; nucleotides outside the gene matches: 5. The CDR3 DNA reads TGTGCCAGCAGCCCGCTTACAGGGGACACTGAAGCTTTCTTT. Protein product: CASSPLTGDTEAFF.